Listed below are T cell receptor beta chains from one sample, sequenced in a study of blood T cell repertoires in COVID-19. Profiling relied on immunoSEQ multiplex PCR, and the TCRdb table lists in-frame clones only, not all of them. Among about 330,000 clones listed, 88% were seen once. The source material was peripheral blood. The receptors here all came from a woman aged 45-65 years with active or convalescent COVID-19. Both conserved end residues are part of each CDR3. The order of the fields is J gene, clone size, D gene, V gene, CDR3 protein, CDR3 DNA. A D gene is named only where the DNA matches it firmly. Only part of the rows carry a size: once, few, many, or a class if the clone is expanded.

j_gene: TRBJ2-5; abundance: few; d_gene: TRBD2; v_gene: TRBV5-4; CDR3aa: CASSPGLSQETQYF; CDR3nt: TGTGCCAGCAGCCCGGGACTATCCCAAGAGACCCAGTACTTC
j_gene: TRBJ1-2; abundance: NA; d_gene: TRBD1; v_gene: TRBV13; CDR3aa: CASSLYRGYGYTF; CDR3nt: TGTGCCAGCAGCTTATACAGGGGATATGGCTACACCTTC
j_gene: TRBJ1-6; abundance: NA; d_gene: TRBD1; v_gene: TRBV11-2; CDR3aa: CASSYRGHNSPLHF; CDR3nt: TGTGCCAGCAGCTACAGGGGGCATAATTCACCCCTCCACTTT
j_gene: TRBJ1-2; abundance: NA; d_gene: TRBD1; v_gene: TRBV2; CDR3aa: CASKGGVGYGYTF; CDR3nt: TGTGCCAGCAAAGGGGGCGTTGGCTATGGCTACACCTTC
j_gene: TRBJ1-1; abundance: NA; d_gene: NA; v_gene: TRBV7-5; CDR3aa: CARSLGQSNTEAFF; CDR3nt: TGTGCCAGAAGCTTAGGACAATCGAACACTGAAGCTTTCTTT
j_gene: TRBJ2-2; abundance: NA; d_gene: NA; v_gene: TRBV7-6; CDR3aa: CASSLDPGLVGAGELFF; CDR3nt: TGTGCCAGCAGCTTGGACCCAGGCCTAGTAGGGGCCGGGGAGCTGTTTTTT
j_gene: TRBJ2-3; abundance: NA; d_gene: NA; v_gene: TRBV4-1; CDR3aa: CASSQPGEKDTQYF; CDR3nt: TGCGCCAGCAGCCAACCAGGGGAGAAAGATACGCAGTATTTT
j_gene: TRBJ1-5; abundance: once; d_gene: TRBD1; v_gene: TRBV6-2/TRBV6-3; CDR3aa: CASSYVQGASNQPQHF; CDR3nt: TGTGCCAGCAGTTATGTACAGGGGGCGAGCAATCAGCCCCAGCATTTT
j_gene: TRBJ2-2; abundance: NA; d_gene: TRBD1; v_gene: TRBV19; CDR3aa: CASSRQGTGELFF; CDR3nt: TGTGCCAGTAGCAGACAGGGAACCGGGGAGCTGTTTTTT
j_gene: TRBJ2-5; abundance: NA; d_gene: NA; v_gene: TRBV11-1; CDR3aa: CASGQQGAETQYF; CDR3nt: TGTGCCAGCGGACAACAGGGAGCAGAGACCCAGTACTTC
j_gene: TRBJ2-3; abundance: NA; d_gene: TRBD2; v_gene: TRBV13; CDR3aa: CASSERTSGMGTDTQYF; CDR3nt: TGTGCCAGCAGCGAGCGGACTAGCGGGATGGGCACAGATACGCAGTATTTT
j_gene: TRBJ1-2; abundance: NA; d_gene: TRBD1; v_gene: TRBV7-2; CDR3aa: CASSLAGRTGGNYGYTF; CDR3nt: TGTGCCAGCAGCTTAGCGGGAAGGACAGGGGGGAACTATGGCTACACCTTC
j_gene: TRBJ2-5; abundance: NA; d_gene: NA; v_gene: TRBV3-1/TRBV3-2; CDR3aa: CASSHRDYPLAETQYF; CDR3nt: TGTGCCAGCAGCCACCGAGACTACCCCTTGGCGGAGACCCAGTACTTC
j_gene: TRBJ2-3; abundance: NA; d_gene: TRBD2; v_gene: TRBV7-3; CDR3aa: CASSLAGDRDTQYF; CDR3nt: TGTGCCAGCAGCTTAGCGGGGGACCGAGATACGCAGTATTTT
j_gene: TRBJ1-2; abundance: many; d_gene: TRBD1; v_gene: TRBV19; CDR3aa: CASSIYRGGYTF; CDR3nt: TGTGCCAGTAGTATTTACAGGGGTGGCTACACCTTC
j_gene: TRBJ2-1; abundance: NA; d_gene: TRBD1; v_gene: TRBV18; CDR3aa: CASSRPGQSSYNEQFF; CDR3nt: TGTGCCAGCTCACGACCGGGACAGAGCTCCTACAATGAGCAGTTCTTC
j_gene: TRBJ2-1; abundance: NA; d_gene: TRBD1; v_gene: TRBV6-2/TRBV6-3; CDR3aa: CASSSPTGSYSYNEQFF; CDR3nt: TGTGCCAGCAGTTCCCCGACAGGGTCATACTCCTACAATGAGCAGTTCTTC
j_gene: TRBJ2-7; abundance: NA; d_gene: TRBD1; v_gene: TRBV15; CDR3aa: CATSRDSGQYYEQYF; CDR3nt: TGTGCCACCAGCAGAGACTCGGGACAGTACTACGAGCAGTACTTC
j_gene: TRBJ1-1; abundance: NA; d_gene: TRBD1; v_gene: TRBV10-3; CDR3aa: CAITDQGVGTGNTEAFF; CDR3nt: TGTGCCATCACAGACCAGGGGGTGGGTACAGGGAACACTGAAGCTTTCTTT
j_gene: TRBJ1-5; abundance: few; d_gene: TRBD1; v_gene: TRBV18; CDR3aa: CASSPDRGLQPQHF; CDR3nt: TGTGCCAGCTCACCGGACAGGGGGCTTCAGCCCCAGCATTTT
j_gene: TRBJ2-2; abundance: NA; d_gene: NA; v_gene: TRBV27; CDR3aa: CASSLIGANTGELFF; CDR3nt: TGTGCCAGCAGTTTAATAGGGGCGAACACCGGGGAGCTGTTTTTT
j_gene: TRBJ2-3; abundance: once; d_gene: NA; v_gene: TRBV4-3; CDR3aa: CASSQDPAGTDTQYF; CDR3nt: TGCGCCAGCAGCCAAGATCCAGCCGGGACAGATACGCAGTATTTT
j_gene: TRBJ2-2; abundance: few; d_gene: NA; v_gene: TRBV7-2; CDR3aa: CASSKGLITGELFF; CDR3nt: TGTGCCAGCAGCAAGGGACTTATCACCGGGGAGCTGTTTTTT
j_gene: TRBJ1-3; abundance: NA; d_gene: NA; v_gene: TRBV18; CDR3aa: CASSPSTGSSGNTIYF; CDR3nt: TGTGCCAGCTCACCAAGTACGGGGAGCTCTGGAAACACCATATATTTT
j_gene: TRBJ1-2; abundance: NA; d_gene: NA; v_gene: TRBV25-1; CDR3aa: CASSEFGGRTYGYTF; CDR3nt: TGTGCCAGCAGTGAATTTGGAGGAAGGACCTATGGCTACACCTTC
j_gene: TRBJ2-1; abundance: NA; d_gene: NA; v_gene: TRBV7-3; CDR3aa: CASSPRRVSYNEQFF; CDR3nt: TGTGCCAGCAGCCCTAGGAGGGTCTCCTACAATGAGCAGTTCTTC
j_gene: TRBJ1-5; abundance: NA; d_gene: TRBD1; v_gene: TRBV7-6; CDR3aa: CASSLGHRGDQPQHF; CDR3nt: TGTGCCAGCAGCTTAGGACACAGGGGAGATCAGCCCCAGCATTTT
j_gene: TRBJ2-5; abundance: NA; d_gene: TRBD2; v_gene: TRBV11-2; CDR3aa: CASSLGQASGGQETQYF; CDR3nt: TGTGCCAGCAGCTTAGGCCAGGCTAGCGGGGGACAAGAGACCCAGTACTTC
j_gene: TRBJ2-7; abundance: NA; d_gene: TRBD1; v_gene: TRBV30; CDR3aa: CAWRGQGPPYEQYF; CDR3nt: TGTGCCTGGAGAGGACAGGGCCCCCCCTACGAGCAGTACTTC
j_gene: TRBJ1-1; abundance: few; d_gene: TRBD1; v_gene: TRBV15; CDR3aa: CATSPQGRTEAFF; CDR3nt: TGTGCCACCAGCCCACAGGGGCGCACTGAAGCTTTCTTT
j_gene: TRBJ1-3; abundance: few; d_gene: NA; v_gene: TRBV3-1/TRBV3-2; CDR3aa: CASRTSSGNTIYF; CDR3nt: TGTGCCAGCAGGACAAGCTCTGGAAACACCATATATTTT
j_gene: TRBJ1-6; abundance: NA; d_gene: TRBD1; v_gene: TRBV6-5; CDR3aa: CASRTGENSPLHF; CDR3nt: TGTGCCAGCAGGACAGGGGAGAATTCACCCCTCCACTTT
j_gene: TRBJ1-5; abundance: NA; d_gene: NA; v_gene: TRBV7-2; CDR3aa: CASSLARALYQPQHF; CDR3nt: TGTGCCAGCAGCTTAGCGAGAGCGCTCTATCAGCCCCAGCATTTT
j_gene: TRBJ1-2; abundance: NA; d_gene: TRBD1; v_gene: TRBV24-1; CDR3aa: CATSDTGTAYGYTF; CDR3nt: TGTGCCACCAGTGATACCGGGACAGCCTATGGCTACACCTTC
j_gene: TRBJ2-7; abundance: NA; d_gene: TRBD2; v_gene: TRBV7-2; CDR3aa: CASSREGAGVREQYF; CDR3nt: TGTGCCAGCAGCCGCGAAGGAGCGGGGGTCCGCGAGCAGTACTTC
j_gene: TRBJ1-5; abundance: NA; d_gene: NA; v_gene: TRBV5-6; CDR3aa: CASSTLDRLNQPQHF; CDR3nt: TGTGCCAGCAGCACCCTTGACAGACTCAATCAGCCCCAGCATTTT
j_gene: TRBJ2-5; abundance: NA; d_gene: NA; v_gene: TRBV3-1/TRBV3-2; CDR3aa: CASSQDSETQYF; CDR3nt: TGTGCCAGCAGCCAAGACTCAGAGACCCAGTACTTC
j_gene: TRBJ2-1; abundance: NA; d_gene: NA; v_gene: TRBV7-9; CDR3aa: CASSPTRDSYNEQFF; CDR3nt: TGTGCCAGCAGCCCAACGCGGGACAGTTACAATGAGCAGTTCTTC
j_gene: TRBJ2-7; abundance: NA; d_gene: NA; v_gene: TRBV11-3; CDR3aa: CASSVGAVAYEQYF; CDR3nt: TGTGCCAGCAGCGTTGGGGCAGTCGCCTACGAGCAGTACTTC
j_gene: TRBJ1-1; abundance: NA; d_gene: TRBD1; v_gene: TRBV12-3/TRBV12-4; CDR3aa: CASSLGRTGAFF; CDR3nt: TGTGCCAGCAGTTTAGGCCGGACAGGAGCTTTCTTT
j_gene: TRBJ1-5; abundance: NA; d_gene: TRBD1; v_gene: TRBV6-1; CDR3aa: CASSEGQGDQPQHF; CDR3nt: TGTGCCAGCAGTGAAGGACAGGGGGATCAGCCCCAGCATTTT
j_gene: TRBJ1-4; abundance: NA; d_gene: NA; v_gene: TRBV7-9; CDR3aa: CASSLGGGATNEKLFF; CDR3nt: TGTGCCAGCAGCTTGGGGGGTGGGGCAACTAATGAAAAACTGTTTTTT
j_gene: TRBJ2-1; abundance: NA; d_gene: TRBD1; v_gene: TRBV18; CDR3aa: CASSPLDRGILSDEQFF; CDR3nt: TGTGCCAGCTCACCACTCGACAGGGGTATCCTTTCGGATGAGCAGTTCTTC
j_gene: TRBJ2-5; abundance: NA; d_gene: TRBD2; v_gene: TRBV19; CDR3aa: CASSIGLAAQETQYF; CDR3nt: TGTGCCAGTAGTATCGGACTAGCGGCCCAAGAGACCCAGTACTTC
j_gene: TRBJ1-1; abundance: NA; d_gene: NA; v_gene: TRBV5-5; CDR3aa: CASSSGRRGQAEAFF; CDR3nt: TGTGCCAGCAGCTCGGGGAGGAGGGGTCAAGCTGAAGCTTTCTTT
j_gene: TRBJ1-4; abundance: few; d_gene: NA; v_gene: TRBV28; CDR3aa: CASSPANEKLFF; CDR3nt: TGTGCCAGCAGCCCCGCTAATGAAAAACTGTTTTTT
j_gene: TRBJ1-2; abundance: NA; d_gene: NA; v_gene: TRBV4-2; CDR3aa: CASSQDTGVDGYTF; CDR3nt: TGTGCCAGCAGCCAAGATACAGGAGTAGATGGCTACACCTTC
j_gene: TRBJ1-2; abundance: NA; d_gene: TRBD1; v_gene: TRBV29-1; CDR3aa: CSVGNPGQIYNYGYTF; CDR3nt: TGCAGCGTTGGAAACCCGGGACAGATTTATAACTATGGCTACACCTTC
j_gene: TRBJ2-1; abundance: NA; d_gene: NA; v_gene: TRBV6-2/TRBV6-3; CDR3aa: CASSRRPGEQFF; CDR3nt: TGTGCCAGCAGTAGGAGACCGGGTGAGCAGTTCTTC